A single sample gave rise to the 28 T cell receptor beta chains below, sequenced in a study of PD-1 blockade in classical Hodgkin lymphoma. The repertoire was sequenced with immunoSEQ multiplex PCR; TCRdb's copy has only in-frame clones and lacks some. The sample consists of about 150,000 clones, around 73% of them appearing once. Following autologous stem cell transplantation, relapse occurred in every patient, and exposure to brentuximab vedotin varied. The sequenced sample was peripheral blood mononuclear cells (PBMCs), obtained before the second cycle of nivolumab. The origin of the receptors is a human donor with classical Hodgkin lymphoma.

The chain carries TRBV11-1 and TRBJ2-1; TRBD2 matches at 12 bases. Germline V lookup: CDR1 SGHAT, CDR2 FQDESV (reference sequence). With 6 bases clipped from V and 7 bases from J, the junction kept 7 bases outside the gene matches. The CDR3 extends over 15 amino acids. The CDR3 loop is CASSYFGLAGNEQFF. As DNA, the CDR3 is TGTGCCAGCAGTTACTTTGGACTAGCGGGGAATGAGCAGTTCTTC.

The genes are TRBV4-3 and TRBJ2-2, with a weak D call TRBD2 (5 bases). Germline V gene data show CDR1 as LGHNA and CDR2 as YSLEER. The ends were cut back, 1 base at V and 1 base at J, with 7 bases in the middle. The CDR3 is 15 residues long. CDR3 sequence reads: CASSQAGLNTGELFF. CDR3 nucleotides: TGCGCCAGCAGCCAAGCCGGACTGAACACCGGGGAGCTGTTTTTT.

The V and J genes are TRBV28 and TRBJ1-2, with D tentatively TRBD1 (6 bases). Germline-derived CDR1 and CDR2 are MDHEN and SYDVKM. This CDR3 spans 15 amino acids. Trimming removed 7 bases at V and 3 bases at J, with 18 bases between. The CDR3 loop is CASKLAGQIDYGYTF. CDR3 DNA: TGTGCCAGCAAGCTAGCCGGACAGATAGACTATGGCTACACCTTC.

The rearrangement links TRBV6-5 to TRBJ1-5; 9 positions match TRBD1. This CDR3 is 15 amino acids long. Unmatched junction bases numbered 9, after V lost 4 bases and J lost 8 bases. The germline CDR1 and CDR2 sequences are MNHEY and SVGAGI. CDR3 residues: CASSFSRTGEKPQHF. CDR3 sequence (DNA): TGTGCCAGCAGTTTCTCCCGGACAGGGGAAAAGCCCCAGCATTTT.

This chain uses TRBV5-1 with TRBJ2-1; 7 bases are a match to TRBD2. The CDR3 is made up of 14 amino acids. After removal of 4 bases from V and 5 bases from J, the junction contained 6 bases not matched to a gene. CDR1 SGHRS and CDR2 YFSETQ come from the germline V gene. CDR3: CASSAGLGDNEQFF. The CDR3 DNA follows: TGCGCCAGCAGCGCCGGACTAGGCGACAATGAGCAGTTCTTC.

This chain joins TRBV19 and TRBJ1-4; D not certain. CDR1 and CDR2 (germline): LNHDA, SQIVND (reference sequence). This CDR3 comprises 16 residues. The V and J ends lost 6 bases and 0 bases respectively, with 14 bases between them. CDR3 nucleotides: TGTGCCAGTAGACCCCGAGCGTTTGCAACTAATGAAAAACTGTTTTTT. Its protein is CASRPRAFATNEKLFF.

V is TRBV5-4 and J is TRBJ1-1; D uncertain. The CDR3 length is 13 residues. CDR1 SGHNT and CDR2 YYREEE come from the germline V gene (reference sequence). Trimming shortened V by 3 bases and J by 0 bases, and 6 bases separated the two germline ends. The CDR3 nucleotides are TGTGCCAGCAGCTCCGACATGAACACTGAAGCTTTCTTT. Translated, it gives CASSSDMNTEAFF.

This rearrangement joins TRBV2 to TRBJ2-3; TRBD1 matches 8 bases. The CDR3 length is 14 residues. The germline V gene has CDR1 SNHLY and CDR2 FYNNEI. J was trimmed by 2 bases and V by 7 bases; bases with no gene match: 5. The CDR3 DNA follows: TGTGCCAGCAACCGGGACAGGAACACAGATACGCAGTATTTT. This sequence encodes CASNRDRNTDTQYF.

The gene calls are TRBV6-1 and TRBJ1-5; no clear D. Looked up from germline, CDR1 is MNHNS and CDR2 is SASEGT. The CDR3 is 16 amino acids. Trimming cost V 3 bases and J 4 bases, with 16 bases left between them. In nucleotides, the CDR3 is TGTGCCAGCAGTGACCCCCCCCGAGGGATTAATCAGCCCCAGCATTTT. The encoded protein is CASSDPPRGINQPQHF.

This CDR3 reads CASFPGDGFDNEQFF. The DNA for the CDR3 is TGTGCCTCCTTCCCCGGCGACGGGTTTGACAATGAGCAGTTCTTC. J is TRBJ2-1 and V is TRBV19; D remains ambiguous. The CDR3 length is 15 residues. V was trimmed by 11 bases and J by 5 bases, leaving 22 bases between them. Germline lookup yields CDR1 LNHDA and CDR2 SQIVND (reference sequence). The variable domain in full, with the rest retrieved from reference TRBV19 and TRBJ2-1, is DGGITQSPKYLFRKEGQNVTLSCEQNLNHDAMYWYRQDPGQGLRLIYYSQIVNDFQKGDIAEGYSVSREKKESFPLTVTSAQKNPTAFYLCASFPGDGFDNEQFFGPGTRLTVL.

A remark on this clone: A far larger clone is off by one base, so a read error is likely. The V gene is TRBV13, the J gene TRBJ1-2, with a possible D match to TRBD1 (6 bases). There are 13 residues in the CDR3. Germline CDR1 PRHDT, CDR2 FYEKMQ (reference sequence). Trimming pared 4 bases from V and 4 bases from J, leaving 10 bases between. In DNA, the CDR3 is TGTGCCAGCAGCTGGGACAAGTCCTATGGCTACACCTTC. Encoded protein: CASSWDKSYGYTF.

The chain links TRBV2 to TRBJ2-3; D is perhaps TRBD1 (6 bases). CDR1 is SNHLY and CDR2 is FYNNEI in the germline V gene. Trimming removed 8 bases at V and 1 base at J, with 10 bases between. The CDR3 contains 13 residues. The CDR3 bases are TGTGCCAGCGTCAGGGGCGGCACAGATACGCAGTATTTT. Translated, it gives CASVRGGTDTQYF.

The CDR3 DNA reads as TGTGCCAGCAGGGAAGGTGACAGGGGTTGGCAAGAGACCCAGTACTTC. It yields the protein CASREGDRGWQETQYF. The chain joins TRBV7-8 to TRBJ2-5; 8 nucleotides match TRBD1. Germline loops: CDR1 SGHVS, CDR2 FQNEAQ. The CDR3 runs to 16 residues. Losses at the gene ends were 6 bases for V and 2 bases for J; bases not matched to a gene: 11.

This clone appeared once. The J gene is TRBJ2-7, the V gene TRBV2; possible D gene TRBD1, 7 bases. The germline gives CDR1 SNHLY, CDR2 FYNNEI. V lost 2 bases to trimming and J lost 5 bases, with 16 bases between them. This CDR3 is built from 15 residues. CDR3 region: CASSEIQGGGNEQYF. DNA for the CDR3: TGTGCCAGCAGTGAAATCCAGGGGGGAGGTAACGAGCAGTACTTC. The full variable domain, rest sourced from reference TRBV2 and TRBJ2-7, is EPEVTQTPSHQVTQMGQEVILRCVPISNHLYFYWYRQILGQKVEFLVSFYNNEISEKSEIFDDQFSVERPDGSNFTLKIRSTKLEDSAMYFCASSEIQGGGNEQYFGPGTRLTVT.

This clone was seen a handful of times. This rearrangement joins TRBV7-9 to TRBJ2-5; TRBD2 might be the D (6 bases). The CDR3 has 14 residues. The germline CDR1 and CDR2 sequences are SEHNR and FQNEAQ (reference sequence). Deletions cut 5 bases from V and 5 bases from J, with 15 bases between. The CDR3 coding sequence is TGTGCCAGCAGCCGGGGGAGGTCCAGTGAGACCCAGTACTTC. Protein product: CASSRGRSSETQYF.

In its sample, this clone was seen a few times. The V gene is TRBV19, the J gene TRBJ2-7, with TRBD1 matching 8 bases. CDR3 length: 14 residues. The V and J ends lost 3 bases and 3 bases, in that order; junction bases with no gene match: 4. Germline V gene lookup returns CDR1 LNHDA and CDR2 SQIVND (reference sequence). The CDR3 loop reads CASSIGRGLYEQYF. The CDR3 DNA reads TGTGCCAGTAGTATCGGCAGGGGGCTCTACGAGCAGTACTTC. Variable domain in full (rest from reference TRBV19 and TRBJ2-7): DGGITQSPKYLFRKEGQNVTLSCEQNLNHDAMYWYRQDPGQGLRLIYYSQIVNDFQKGDIAEGYSVSREKKESFPLTVTSAQKNPTAFYLCASSIGRGLYEQYFGPGTRLTVT.

This clone appeared a few times. The CDR3 sequence is CATTAKRGYGYTF. CDR3 bases: TGTGCCACCACTGCCAAGCGAGGCTATGGCTACACCTTC. The rearrangement links TRBV19 to TRBJ1-2; D gene ambiguous. The germline gives CDR1 LNHDA, CDR2 SQIVND (reference sequence). The CDR3 loop spans 13 amino acids. Trimming stripped 10 bases from V and 4 bases from J, with 16 bases between.

The genes are TRBV10-1 and TRBJ2-2; D gene unclear. This CDR3 has 14 amino acids. From germline, CDR1 is WNHNN and CDR2 SYGVQD (reference sequence). V dropped 2 bases and J dropped 6 bases, with 10 bases sitting between them. CDR3: CASSEMLCAGELFF. Here the CDR3 DNA reads TGCGCCAGCAGTGAGATGTTGTGCGCCGGGGAGCTGTTTTTT.

This chain joins TRBV19 and TRBJ2-5; no reliable D call. Germline lookup yields CDR1 LNHDA and CDR2 SQIVND (reference sequence). Trimming stripped 8 bases from V and 0 bases from J, with 7 bases between. The CDR3 covers 12 residues. CDR3 DNA: TGTGCCAGTTCATTCCACCAAGAGACCCAGTACTTC. It encodes CASSFHQETQYF.

The gene calls are TRBV12-1 and TRBJ2-1. TRBV12-1 is annotated as a pseudogene. The CDR3 is 13 residues long. CDR3 DNA: TGTGCCAGCAGCTTAAGTCTCTACAATGAGCAGTTCTTC. This codes for CASSLSLYNEQFF.

This clone was recorded only once. The chain carries TRBV5-8 and TRBJ2-5, with D unresolved. The CDR3 is 13 residues long. V lost 5 bases, J lost 4 bases, and 12 bases lay in between. The V gene's germline CDR1 is SGHTS and CDR2 YDEGEE. The chain's CDR3 is CASRVLRVETQYF. The CDR3 nucleotides are TGTGCCAGCAGGGTTCTTAGGGTAGAGACCCAGTACTTC. Combining the CDR3 with reference TRBV5-8 and TRBJ2-5 gives the whole variable domain EAGVTQSPTHLIKTRGQQATLRCSPISGHTSVYWYQQALGLGLQFLLWYDEGEERNRGNFPPRFSGRQFPNYSSELNVNALELEDSALYLCASRVLRVETQYFGPGTRLLVL.

The chain uses TRBV18 and TRBJ2-4, with no clear D. The germline V gene encodes CDR1 KGHSH and CDR2 LQKENI. V lost 1 base to trimming and J lost 0 bases, with 16 bases between them. There are 18 residues in the CDR3. The CDR3 here is CASSPLEVSMLAKNIQYF. Written as DNA, the CDR3 is TGTGCCAGCTCACCACTTGAAGTCAGCATGCTAGCCAAAAACATTCAGTACTTC. Looking up the rest from reference TRBV18 and TRBJ2-4 gives the full variable domain: NAGVMQNPRHLVRRRGQEARLRCSPMKGHSHVYWYRQLPEEGLKFMVYLQKENIIDESGMPKERFSAEFPKEGPSILRIQQVVRGDSAAYFCASSPLEVSMLAKNIQYFGAGTRLSVL.

This clone was seen only a few times. The chain combines TRBV2 with TRBJ1-5; tentatively, D is TRBD1 (5 bases). The CDR3 totals 14 residues. Germline-derived CDR1 and CDR2 are SNHLY and FYNNEI. Trimming removed 8 bases from V and 4 bases from J, with 15 bases in between. The CDR3 sequence: CASRRDGGNQPQHF. The CDR3 nucleotides read TGTGCCAGCCGAAGGGACGGCGGGAATCAGCCCCAGCATTTT. The full variable domain, in which reference TRBV2 and TRBJ1-5 provide the parts outside the CDR3, is EPEVTQTPSHQVTQMGQEVILRCVPISNHLYFYWYRQILGQKVEFLVSFYNNEISEKSEIFDDQFSVERPDGSNFTLKIRSTKLEDSAMYFCASRRDGGNQPQHFGDGTRLSIL.

This clone was seen a single time. V usage is TRBV7-9 and J usage is TRBJ1-2; 10 bases agree with TRBD1. V gave up 6 bases and J gave up 5 bases; unmatched junction bases: 12. CDR1 is SEHNR and CDR2 is FQNEAQ in the germline V gene (reference sequence). This CDR3 spans 16 amino acids. The CDR3 region is CASRNKDRGRGYGYTF. The CDR3 region has the DNA TGTGCCAGCAGAAATAAGGACAGGGGGAGAGGGTATGGCTACACCTTC.

This clone was seen a single time. The chain links TRBV10-2 to TRBJ2-5; D gene unclear. CDR1 and CDR2 from the germline V gene are WSHSY and SAAADI. V lost 4 bases and J lost 7, with 7 bases in between. The CDR3 is 11 amino acids. CDR3 DNA sequence: TGCGCCAGCAGTGCTGACGGGACCCAGTACTTC. Translation: CASSADGTQYF.

J is TRBJ2-1 and V is TRBV5-4; 9 bases align to TRBD2. J gave up 5 bases and V 0 bases, and 12 bases lay outside the gene matches. Germline CDR1 SGHNT, CDR2 YYREEE (reference sequence). The CDR3 is made up of 18 amino acids. The CDR3 spells CASSLGGYAGGLDNEQFF. CDR3 coding DNA: TGTGCCAGCAGCTTGGGAGGTTATGCGGGGGGGCTGGACAATGAGCAGTTCTTC.

The chain joins TRBV29-1 to TRBJ1-2, with TRBD1 as a possible D gene (5 bases). The CDR3 has 12 amino acids. V was trimmed by 7 bases and J by 3 bases, leaving 12 bases between them. The germline V gene has CDR1 SQVTM and CDR2 ANQGSEA. The CDR3 DNA sequence: TGCAGCGCAGTAAAAGGGGACTATGGCTACACCTTC. Translation gives CSAVKGDYGYTF.

Within the sample, this clone is medium-sized (0.01 to 0.1%). The chain is built from TRBV6-5 and TRBJ1-5; D gene ambiguous. The V and J ends lost 6 bases and 2 bases respectively, with 8 bases between them. Germline V gene sequence: CDR1 MNHEY, CDR2 SVGAGI. The CDR3 runs 13 residues. The CDR3 DNA follows: TGTGCCAGCAGACCGGGTGGCAATCAGCCCCAGCATTTT. Encoded protein: CASRPGGNQPQHF.